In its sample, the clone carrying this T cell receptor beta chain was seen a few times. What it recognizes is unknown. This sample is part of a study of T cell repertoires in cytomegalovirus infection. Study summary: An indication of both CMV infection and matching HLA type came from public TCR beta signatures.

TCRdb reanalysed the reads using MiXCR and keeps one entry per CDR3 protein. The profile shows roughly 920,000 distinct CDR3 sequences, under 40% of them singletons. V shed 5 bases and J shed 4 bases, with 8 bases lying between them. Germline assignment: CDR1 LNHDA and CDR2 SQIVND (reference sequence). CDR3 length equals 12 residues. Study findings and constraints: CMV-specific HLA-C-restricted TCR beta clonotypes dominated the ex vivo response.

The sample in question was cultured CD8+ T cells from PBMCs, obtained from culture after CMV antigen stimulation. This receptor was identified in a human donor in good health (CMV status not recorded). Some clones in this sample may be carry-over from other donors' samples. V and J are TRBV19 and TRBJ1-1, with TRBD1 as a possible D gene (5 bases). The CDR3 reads CASSPRVTEAFF. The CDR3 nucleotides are TGTGCCAGTAGTCCCAGGGTCACTGAAGCTTTCTTT.